This TCR beta chain is drawn from a study of blood T cell repertoires in COVID-19. Whole-study context: Researchers got acute and convalescent COVID-19 samples from the United States, Italy and Spain. Sample material is recorded as cDNA or gDNA derived from T cells, B-cell-depleted T cells, or PBMCs.

Trimming left V 0 bases short and J 1 base short, with 7 bases between. Germline V CDR1 and CDR2: SGDLS, YYNGEE. The CDR3 is 14 amino acids. The table came from immunoSEQ multiplex PCR; TCRdb's copy has only in-frame clones and leaves some out. Among roughly 120,000 clones listed, about 90% were seen once. As concerns this clone: Other DNA sequences from this sample encode an identical CDR3 as well.

The sample taken for sequencing was peripheral blood. This clonotype was obtained from a human donor in a cohort sampled during active COVID-19. The chain is built from TRBV9 and TRBJ2-5; D is unresolved. CDR3 in amino acids: CASSVGPGQETQYF. CDR3 in DNA: TGTGCCAGCAGCGTAGGTCCAGGCCAAGAGACCCAGTACTTC.